This T cell receptor (beta chain) appears in the sequencing data of a study of a mutant IDH1 vaccine in newly diagnosed glioma. Background on the study: Vaccines were first given 4-6 weeks after radiotherapy alone, or with temozolomide cycles. The week-35 safety follow-up was V12, and the week-47 study end was V13.

The CDR3 length is 13 residues. The V gene's germline CDR1 is LNHNV and CDR2 YYDKDF (reference sequence). Trimming stripped 0 bases from V and 5 bases from J, with 5 bases between. Study-level points and caveats: Vaccination elicited immune responses in around 92% of patients.

Sequencing used immunoSEQ multiplex PCR; TCRdb keeps in-frame clones, though not all of them. The sample lists approximately 50,000 clones; 79% were seen once. Details on this clone: What it recognizes is unknown.

Noted time point: week 35, safety follow-up. Doses of 300 ug of mutant IDH1 20-mer peptide were given with topical imiquimod. Diagnosis in the donors showed new WHO grade 3 or 4 astrocytomas that were IDH1-mutant and ATRX-lost. The source of this sequence is a middle-aged man with glioma. This chain joins TRBV15 and TRBJ1-5, with a possible D match to TRBD1 (5 bases). Sequencing was performed on PBMCs, taken from a glioma patient whose treatment included an IDH1 peptide vaccine. The CDR3 is CATSREGDQPQHF. The CDR3 DNA reads TGTGCCACCAGCAGAGAGGGGGATCAGCCCCAGCATTTT.